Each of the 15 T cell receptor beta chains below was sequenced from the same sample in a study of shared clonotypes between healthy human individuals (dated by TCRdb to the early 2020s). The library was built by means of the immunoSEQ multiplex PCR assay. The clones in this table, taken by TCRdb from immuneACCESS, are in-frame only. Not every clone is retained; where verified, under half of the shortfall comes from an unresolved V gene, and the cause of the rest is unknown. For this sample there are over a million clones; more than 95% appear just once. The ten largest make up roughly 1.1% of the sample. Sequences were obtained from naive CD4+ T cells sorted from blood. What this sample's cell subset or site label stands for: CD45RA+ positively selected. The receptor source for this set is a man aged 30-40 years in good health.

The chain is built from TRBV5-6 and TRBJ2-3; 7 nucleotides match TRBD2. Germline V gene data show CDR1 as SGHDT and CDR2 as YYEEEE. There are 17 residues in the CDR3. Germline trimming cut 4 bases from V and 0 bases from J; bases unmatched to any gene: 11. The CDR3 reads CASSTSPLAASTDTQYF. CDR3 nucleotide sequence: TGTGCCAGCAGCACGTCCCCCCTAGCGGCGAGCACAGATACGCAGTATTTT.

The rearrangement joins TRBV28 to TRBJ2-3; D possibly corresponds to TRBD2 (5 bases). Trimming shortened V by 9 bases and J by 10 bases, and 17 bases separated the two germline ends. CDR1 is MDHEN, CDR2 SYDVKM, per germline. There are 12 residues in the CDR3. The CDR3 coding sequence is TGTGCCAGTGAAGGAAGCACGAGGGCGCAGTATTTT. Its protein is CASEGSTRAQYF.

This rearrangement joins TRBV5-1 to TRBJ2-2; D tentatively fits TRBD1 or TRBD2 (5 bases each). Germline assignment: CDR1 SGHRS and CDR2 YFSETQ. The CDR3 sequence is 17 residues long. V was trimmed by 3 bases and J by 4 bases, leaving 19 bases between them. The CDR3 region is CASSSDLTEIRTGELFF. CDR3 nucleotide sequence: TGCGCCAGCAGCTCGGACTTGACAGAGATACGCACCGGGGAGCTGTTTTTT. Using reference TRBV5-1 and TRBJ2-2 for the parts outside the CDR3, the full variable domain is KAGVTQTPRYLIKTRGQQVTLSCSPISGHRSVSWYQQTPGQGLQFLFEYFSETQRNKGNFPGRFSGRQFSNSRSEMNVSTLELGDSALYLCASSSDLTEIRTGELFFGEGSRLTVL.

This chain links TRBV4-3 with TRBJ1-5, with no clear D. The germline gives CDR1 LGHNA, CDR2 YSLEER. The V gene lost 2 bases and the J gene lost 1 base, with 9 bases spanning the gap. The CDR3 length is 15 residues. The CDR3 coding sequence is TGCGCCAGCAGCCAATGGTATGGGAGCAATCAGCCCCAGCATTTT. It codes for CASSQWYGSNQPQHF.

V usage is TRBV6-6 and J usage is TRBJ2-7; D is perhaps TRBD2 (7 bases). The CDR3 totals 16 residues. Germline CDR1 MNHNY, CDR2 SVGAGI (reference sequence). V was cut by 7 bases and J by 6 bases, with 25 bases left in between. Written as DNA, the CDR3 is TGTGCCAGCACCCTATCTGGGGGCGGGAGCCCCGCCGAGCAGTACTTC. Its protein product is CASTLSGGGSPAEQYF.

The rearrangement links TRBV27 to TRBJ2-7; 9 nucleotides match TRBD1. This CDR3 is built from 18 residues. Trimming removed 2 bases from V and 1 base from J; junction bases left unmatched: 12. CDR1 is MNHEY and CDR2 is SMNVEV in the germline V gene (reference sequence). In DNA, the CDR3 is TGTGCCAGCAGTTTACGACCCCCTGTGACAGGGGGGTCCTACGAGCAGTACTTC. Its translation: CASSLRPPVTGGSYEQYF.

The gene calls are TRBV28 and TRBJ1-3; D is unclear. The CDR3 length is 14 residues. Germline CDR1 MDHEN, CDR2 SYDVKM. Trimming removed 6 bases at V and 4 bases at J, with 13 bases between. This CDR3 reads CASSSEGSGNTIYF. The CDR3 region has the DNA TGTGCCAGCAGCTCGGAGGGTAGCGGAAACACCATATATTTT.

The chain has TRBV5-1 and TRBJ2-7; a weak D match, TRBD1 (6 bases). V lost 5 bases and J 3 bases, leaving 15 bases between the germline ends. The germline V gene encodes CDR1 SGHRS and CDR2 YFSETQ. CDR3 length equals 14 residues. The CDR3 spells CASRTGTLGYEQYF. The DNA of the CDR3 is TGCGCCAGCAGAACAGGGACCCTAGGCTACGAGCAGTACTTC.

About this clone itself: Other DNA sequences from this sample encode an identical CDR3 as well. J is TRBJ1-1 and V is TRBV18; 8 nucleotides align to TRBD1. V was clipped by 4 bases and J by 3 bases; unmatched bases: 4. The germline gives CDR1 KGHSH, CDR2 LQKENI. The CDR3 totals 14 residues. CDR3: CASSRDRGDTEAFF. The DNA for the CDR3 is TGTGCCAGCTCACGAGACAGGGGTGACACTGAAGCTTTCTTT.

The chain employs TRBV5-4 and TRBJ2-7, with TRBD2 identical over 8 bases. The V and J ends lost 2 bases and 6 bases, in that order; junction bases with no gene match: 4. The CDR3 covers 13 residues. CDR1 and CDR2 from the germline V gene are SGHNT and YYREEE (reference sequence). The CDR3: CASSLPGGPEQYF. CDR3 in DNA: TGTGCCAGCAGCTTACCGGGAGGGCCCGAGCAGTACTTC.

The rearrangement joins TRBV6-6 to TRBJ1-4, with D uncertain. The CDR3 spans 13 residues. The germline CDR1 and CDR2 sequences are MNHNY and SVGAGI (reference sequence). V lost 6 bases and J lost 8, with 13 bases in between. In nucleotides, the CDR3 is TGTGCCAGCAGGGACCGGAGCGGGGAAAAACTGTTTTTT. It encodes CASRDRSGEKLFF.

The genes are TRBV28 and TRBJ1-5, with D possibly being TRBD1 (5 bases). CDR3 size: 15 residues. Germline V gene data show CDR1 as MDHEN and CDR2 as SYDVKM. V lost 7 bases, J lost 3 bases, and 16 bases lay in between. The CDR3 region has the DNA TGTGCCAGCACCCCCCCCCGGGGGATCAATCAGCCCCAGCATTTT. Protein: CASTPPRGINQPQHF.

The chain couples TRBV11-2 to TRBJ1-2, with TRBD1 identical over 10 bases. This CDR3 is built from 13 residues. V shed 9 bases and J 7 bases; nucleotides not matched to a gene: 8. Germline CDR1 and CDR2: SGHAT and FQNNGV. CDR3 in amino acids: CASIRGQGTGYTF. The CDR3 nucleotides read TGTGCCAGTATTAGGGGACAGGGGACTGGCTACACCTTC.

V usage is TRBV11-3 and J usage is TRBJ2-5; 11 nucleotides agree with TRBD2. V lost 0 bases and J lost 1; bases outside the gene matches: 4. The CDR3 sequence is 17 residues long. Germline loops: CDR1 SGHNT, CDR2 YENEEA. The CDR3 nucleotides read TGTGCCAGCAGCTTAGAGATCGGACTAGCGGGCCAAGAGACCCAGTACTTC. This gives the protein CASSLEIGLAGQETQYF.

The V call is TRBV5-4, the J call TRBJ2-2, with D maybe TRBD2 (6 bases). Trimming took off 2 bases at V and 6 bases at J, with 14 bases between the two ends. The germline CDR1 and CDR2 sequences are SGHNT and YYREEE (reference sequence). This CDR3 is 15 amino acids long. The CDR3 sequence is CASSFGGIIPGELFF. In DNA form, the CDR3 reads TGTGCCAGCAGCTTTGGGGGGATTATCCCCGGGGAGCTGTTTTTT.